This is a list of T cell receptor beta chains from one sample in a study of beta chain features in type 1 diabetes. The table came from immunoSEQ multiplex PCR; TCRdb's copy has only in-frame clones and leaves some out. This sample has 850,000 to 900,000 clones, with 15% to 20% found just once. Sequenced material: naive CD4+ T cells from blood. The receptors derive from a woman aged 18-29 years in good health. Both conserved end residues are part of each CDR3. The order of the fields is J gene, V gene, clone size, D gene, CDR3 DNA, CDR3 protein. D genes are given only for firm matches. A clone size is listed for some rows: how often the clone was seen (once, few, many), or a class if it is expanded.

TRBJ2-1,TRBV2,few,.,TGTGCCAGCAGCATATCTAGATTCGTCAATGAGCAGTTCTTC,CASSISRFVNEQFF
TRBJ2-1,TRBV7-2,.,TRBD2,TGTGCCAGCAGGCAACTAGCGGGAGAGCAGTTCTTC,CASRQLAGEQFF
TRBJ2-1,TRBV19,few,.,TGTGCCAGTAGCCGGAGCTCCTACAATGAGCAGTTCTTC,CASSRSSYNEQFF
TRBJ2-7,TRBV4-2,few,.,TGTGCCAGCAGCCAAGATGCGAGGGACCCCGCCTACGAGCAGTACTTC,CASSQDARDPAYEQYF
TRBJ2-3,TRBV6-6,.,.,TGTGCCAGCAGGCTACAGGATATTAGCACAGATACGCAGTATTTT,CASRLQDISTDTQYF
TRBJ2-3,TRBV7-3,.,.,TGTGCCAGCAGCCTCAGGGGGGGAGATACGCAGTATTTT,CASSLRGGDTQYF
TRBJ2-1,TRBV19,.,TRBD1,TGTGCCAGTAGTTCAATCGCCGGGACAGGGGTATACAATGAGCAGTTCTTC,CASSSIAGTGVYNEQFF
TRBJ2-6,TRBV4-2,.,.,TGTGCCAGCAGCCAAGGGTTCAGGGCTGGGGCCAACGTCCTGACTTTC,CASSQGFRAGANVLTF
TRBJ2-3,TRBV6-5,.,.,TGTGCCAGCAGTTACGGACGGAAAGGTTCAGATACGCAGTATTTT,CASSYGRKGSDTQYF
TRBJ2-5,TRBV5-6,.,.,TGTGCCAGCAGCCCTCTCCCTCGGGAACAAGAGACCCAGTACTTC,CASSPLPREQETQYF
TRBJ2-5,TRBV5-5,.,TRBD1,TGTGCCAGCAGCCGGTCGTTGGACAGGCAAGAGACCCAGTACTTC,CASSRSLDRQETQYF
TRBJ2-6,TRBV6-5,.,.,TGTGCCAGCAGTTTACAGGGATCTGGGGCCAACGTCCTGACTTTC,CASSLQGSGANVLTF
TRBJ1-2,TRBV18,.,TRBD1,TGTGCCAGCTCACCAGGGACAGGGGATCCACGGGGCTACACCTTC,CASSPGTGDPRGYTF
TRBJ2-3,TRBV10-3,.,TRBD1,TGTGCCAGCAGACCGGGACAGGGGATCGTCACAGATACGCAGTATTTT,CASRPGQGIVTDTQYF
TRBJ2-1,TRBV7-2,few,.,TGTGCCAGCAGCTCCTCCGGGACTCGCTCCTACAATGAGCAGTTCTTC,CASSSSGTRSYNEQFF
TRBJ2-2,TRBV5-6,.,TRBD2,TGTGCCAGCATCGAGCTAGGAGCGCGGGAGGACACCGGGGAGCTGTTTTTT,CASIELGAREDTGELFF
TRBJ1-2,TRBV7-2,few,TRBD1,TGTGCCAGCAGCTTGACAGGGGGTCCCTATGGCTACACCTTC,CASSLTGGPYGYTF
TRBJ2-7,TRBV11-2,few,TRBD2,TGTGCCAGCAGCTTAGTGAAGCGGCTAGCGGGAGGTTCCTACGAGCAGTACTTC,CASSLVKRLAGGSYEQYF
TRBJ2-7,TRBV4-3,.,TRBD1,TGCGCCAGCAGCCCGAGCTATTATAGGGACAGATCCTACGAGCAGTACTTC,CASSPSYYRDRSYEQYF
TRBJ2-3,TRBV4-2,.,.,TGTGCCAGCAGCCGAGAGGGCACAGATACGCAGTATTTT,CASSREGTDTQYF
TRBJ2-1,TRBV7-2,few,.,TGTGCCAGCAGCTTGATGACGCCGTACAATGAGCAGTTCTTC,CASSLMTPYNEQFF
TRBJ2-3,TRBV5-1,few,TRBD2,TGCGCCAGCAGGGGACTATACACAGATACGCAGTATTTT,CASRGLYTDTQYF
TRBJ1-4,TRBV6-1,.,TRBD1,TGTGCCAGCAGTGACCAAAGGGACAGTAATGAAAAACTGTTTTTT,CASSDQRDSNEKLFF
TRBJ2-6,TRBV19,.,.,TGTGCCAGTAGTTACGCCCAATCTGGGGCCAACGTCCTGACTTTC,CASSYAQSGANVLTF
TRBJ1-2,TRBV4-2,few,.,TGTGCCAGCAGCCTAGATAAGACAGCTTATGGCTACACCTTC,CASSLDKTAYGYTF
TRBJ2-2,TRBV11-3,few,.,TGTGCCAGCAGCCAACGCAGCACCGGGGAGCTGTTTTTT,CASSQRSTGELFF
TRBJ2-1,TRBV20-1,few,TRBD2,TGCAGCCCGACTAGCCCGAATGAGCAGTTCTTC,CSPTSPNEQFF
TRBJ2-1,TRBV5-1,few,.,TGCGCCAGCAGATTTGGTATGGGAGTGGGATGGGACGAAGACTCCTACAATGAGCAGTTCTTC,CASRFGMGVGWDEDSYNEQFF
TRBJ2-7,TRBV11-1,.,TRBD1,TGTGCCAGCAGCCTTCACAGGGGCGCCTACGAGCAGTACTTC,CASSLHRGAYEQYF
TRBJ2-3,TRBV7-2,few,.,TGTGCCAGCAGCTTAGCTCGGACAGATACGCAGTATTTT,CASSLARTDTQYF
TRBJ2-2,TRBV2,few,.,TGTGCCAGCCATAGGGACGCGAACACCGGGGAGCTGTTTTTT,CASHRDANTGELFF
TRBJ2-3,TRBV29-1,few,TRBD2,TGCAGCGTTGCCAGCGGGAGTCAGAGAGATACGCAGTATTTT,CSVASGSQRDTQYF
TRBJ2-1,TRBV5-6,.,.,TGTGCCAGCAGCGCAGGAGGGCTCTCGGGGCAGTTCTTC,CASSAGGLSGQFF
TRBJ1-5,TRBV27,.,TRBD1,TGTGCCAGCAGTTCCCGACAGGGCGGCAATCAGCCCCAGCATTTT,CASSSRQGGNQPQHF
TRBJ2-7,TRBV18,few,TRBD2,TGTGCCAGCTCACCACCGGGTGCGGGAGGGTACTACGAGCAGTACTTC,CASSPPGAGGYYEQYF
TRBJ2-5,TRBV5-1,.,.,TGCGCCAGCAGCTTGGAGGTCAGAAAAGAGACCCAGTACTTC,CASSLEVRKETQYF
TRBJ2-1,TRBV5-1,few,.,TGCGCCAGCAGCTTGATGAGGGCAGACAATGAGCAGTTCTTC,CASSLMRADNEQFF
TRBJ2-7,TRBV5-4,.,TRBD2,TGTGCCAGCAGCTTGGGCGGCGGGAGCTCCTACAATGAGCAGTACTTC,CASSLGGGSSYNEQYF
TRBJ2-3,TRBV25-1,.,TRBD1,TGTGCCAGCAGTGAATTCTCCTGGGGACAGCACATTAATACGCAGTATTTT,CASSEFSWGQHINTQYF
TRBJ2-7,TRBV15,few,TRBD1,TGTGCCACCAGCAGAGAACCCAGGACAGGGCTCGAGCAGTACTTC,CATSREPRTGLEQYF
TRBJ2-7,TRBV6-1,.,.,TGTGCCAGCTCACGCGAGAATCGGCTCGAGCAGTACTTC,CASSRENRLEQYF
TRBJ2-3,TRBV15,few,.,TGTGCCACCAGCAGAGACAGGATAAGCACAGATACGCAGTATTTT,CATSRDRISTDTQYF